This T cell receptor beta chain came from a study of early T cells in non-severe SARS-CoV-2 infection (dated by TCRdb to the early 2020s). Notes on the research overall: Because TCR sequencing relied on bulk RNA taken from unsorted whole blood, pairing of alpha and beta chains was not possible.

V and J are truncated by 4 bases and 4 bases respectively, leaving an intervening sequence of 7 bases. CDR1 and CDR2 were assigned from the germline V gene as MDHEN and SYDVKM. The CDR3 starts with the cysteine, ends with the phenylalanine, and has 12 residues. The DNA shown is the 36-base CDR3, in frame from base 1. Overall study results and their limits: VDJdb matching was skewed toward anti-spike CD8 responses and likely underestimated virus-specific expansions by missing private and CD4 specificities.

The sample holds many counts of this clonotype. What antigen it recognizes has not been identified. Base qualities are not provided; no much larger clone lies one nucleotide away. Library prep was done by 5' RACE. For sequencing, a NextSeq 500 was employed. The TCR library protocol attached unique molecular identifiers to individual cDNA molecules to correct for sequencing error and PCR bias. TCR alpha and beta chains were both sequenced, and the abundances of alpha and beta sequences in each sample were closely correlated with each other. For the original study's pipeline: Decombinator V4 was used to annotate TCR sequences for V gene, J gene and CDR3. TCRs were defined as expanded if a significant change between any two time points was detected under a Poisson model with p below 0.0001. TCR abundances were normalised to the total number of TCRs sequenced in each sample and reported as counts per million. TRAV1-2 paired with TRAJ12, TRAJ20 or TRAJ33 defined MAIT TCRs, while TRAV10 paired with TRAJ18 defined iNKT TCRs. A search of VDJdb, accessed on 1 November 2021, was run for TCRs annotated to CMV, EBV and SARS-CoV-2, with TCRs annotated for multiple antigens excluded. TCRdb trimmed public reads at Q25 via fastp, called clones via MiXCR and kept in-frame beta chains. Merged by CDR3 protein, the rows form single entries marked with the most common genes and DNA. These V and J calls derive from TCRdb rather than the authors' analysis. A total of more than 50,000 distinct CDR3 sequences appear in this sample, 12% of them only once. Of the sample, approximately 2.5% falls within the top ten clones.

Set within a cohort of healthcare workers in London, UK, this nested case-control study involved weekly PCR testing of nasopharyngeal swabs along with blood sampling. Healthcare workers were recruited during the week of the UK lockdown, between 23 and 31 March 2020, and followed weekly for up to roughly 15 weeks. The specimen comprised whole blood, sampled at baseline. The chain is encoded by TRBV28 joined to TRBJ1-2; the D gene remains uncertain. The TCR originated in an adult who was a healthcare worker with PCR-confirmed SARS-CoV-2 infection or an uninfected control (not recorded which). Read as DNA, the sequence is TGTGCCAGCAGTTCGGCGGGCTATGGCTACACCTTC. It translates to CASSSAGYGYTF.